This T cell receptor beta chain is from a study of blood T cells in healthy people across ages. Regarding the study as a whole: While age rose, TCR beta diversity per million T cells dropped in a roughly linear way. Diversity of TCR beta correlated strongly with naive T cell percentage. Investigators treated diversity estimates from one million T cells as underestimates.

CDR3 length: 13 amino acids. The V end lost 5 bases, the J end lost 4 bases, and 11 bases lay between the germline ends. The germline V gene has CDR1 SEHNR and CDR2 FQNEAQ (reference sequence). Alongside a J-beta primer mix, a sample-barcoded 5' primer served in a second PCR lasting roughly 6 to 12 cycles. Template switching added a 12-random-nucleotide identifier to every cDNA molecule. Via MiXCR, TCRdb re-called the 5' RACE reads, giving one row per CDR3 protein. The table includes approximately 850,000 distinct CDR3 sequences, roughly 64% detected once. To note about this clonotype: As yet, its antigen is unknown.

The chain uses TRBV7-9 and TRBJ2-5; no reliable D call. The sequencing sample was made of blood. This sequence originates from a man aged 25-45 years in good health. This CDR3 is CASSPSGRETQYF. The CDR3 region has the DNA TGTGCCAGCAGCCCATCAGGCCGAGAGACCCAGTACTTC. Variable domain in full (rest from reference TRBV7-9 and TRBJ2-5): DTGVSQNPRHKITKRGQNVTFRCDPISEHNRLYWYRQTLGQGPEFLTYFQNEAQLEKSRLLSDRFSAERPKGSFSTLEIQRTEQGDSAMYLCASSPSGRETQYFGPGTRLLVL.